This TCR beta chain came from a study of T cell clonality in common variable immunodeficiency. Study findings and constraints: In common variable immunodeficiency, TCR beta chains reportedly carried fewer deletions and N-nucleotide insertions.

CVID meant reduced serum IgG, IgA and/or IgM plus specific antibody deficiency. Sequencing was performed with immunoSEQ multiplex PCR; in TCRdb, only in-frame clones are kept and a portion is missing. The sample holds some 30,000 clones, and no clone turns up only once. V lost 10 bases and J lost 0; bases outside the gene matches: 3. Per the germline V gene, CDR1 is SNHLY and CDR2 is FYNNEI. This CDR3 is built from 13 residues. About this clone: What it binds is unknown. The CDR3 extends 3 residues past the end of the read, so its final part is completed from the germline J gene.

The TCR sequence derives from a human donor with common variable immunodeficiency. Sample: peripheral blood mononuclear cells. This chain links TRBV2 with TRBJ1-2; 9 bases line up with TRBD1. Incomplete CDR3 DNA: TGTGCCACCCGGACAGGGGCTAACTATGGC. Amino acid sequence: CATRTGANYG. The full CDR3 sequence reads CATRTGANYGYTF.